The 6 T cell receptor beta chains reported below all come from one sample, sequenced in a study of CD4 T cells in relation to SARS-CoV-2 and coronaviruses. The assay was immunoSEQ multiplex PCR, and TCRdb's table has in-frame clones only and misses some. The sample includes tens of thousands of clones, approximately 83% seen only once; the top ten take over 3%. Sequencing was performed on memory CD4+ T cells from PBMCs. The receptor set was obtained from an adult with COVID-19.

J is TRBJ2-3 and V is TRBV3-1 (or the pseudogene TRBV3-2); D may be TRBD1 (5 bases). Germline values: CDR1 LGHDT, CDR2 YNNKEL (reference sequence). This CDR3 spans 13 amino acids. V shed 5 bases and J shed 7 bases, with 13 bases lying between them. The CDR3 protein is CASSWTPRNTQYF. The CDR3 DNA follows: TGTGCCAGCAGCTGGACACCGCGAAATACGCAGTATTTT.

This chain uses TRBV2 with TRBJ2-7; D call uncertain. Germline values: CDR1 SNHLY, CDR2 FYNNEI. The CDR3 has 12 residues. The V end was cut by 7 bases, the J end by 2 bases, with 9 bases between. The CDR3 DNA reads TGTGCCAGCACCGCGGACCCCTACGAGCAGTACTTC. It translates to CASTADPYEQYF.

The V and J genes are TRBV5-1 and TRBJ2-5; D is tentatively TRBD1 or TRBD2 (5 bases each). Germline-derived CDR1 and CDR2 are SGHRS and YFSETQ. This CDR3 is built from 13 residues. V was clipped by 5 bases and J by 4 bases, with 12 bases between them. Here the CDR3 reads CASRDPGAETQYF. The CDR3, as DNA: TGCGCCAGCAGAGATCCCGGGGCAGAGACCCAGTACTTC.

The DNA of the CDR3 is TGTGCCAGCTCGAGGTCCAATGAGCAGTTCTTC. As protein: CASSRSNEQFF. The chain uses TRBV6-5 and TRBJ2-1; D remains ambiguous. The CDR3 totals 11 residues. Looked up from germline, CDR1 is MNHEY and CDR2 is SVGAGI. V was trimmed by 8 bases and J by 6 bases, leaving 8 bases between them.

The rearrangement joins TRBV2 to TRBJ1-4, with a possible D match to TRBD1 (5 bases). V shed 3 bases and J shed 0 bases, with 8 bases lying between them. This CDR3 is 15 amino acids long. CDR1 and CDR2 (germline): SNHLY, FYNNEI. The CDR3 DNA sequence: TGTGCCAGCAGTGACTCGGGGGCAACTAATGAAAAACTGTTTTTT. Translated: CASSDSGATNEKLFF.

J is TRBJ2-1 and V is TRBV5-1; D gene uncertain. This CDR3 has 15 residues. V lost 0 bases, J lost 0 bases, and 7 bases lay in between. Germline-derived CDR1 and CDR2 are SGHRS and YFSETQ. The CDR3 sequence is CASSLARGSYNEQFF. Here the CDR3 DNA reads TGCGCCAGCAGCTTGGCTCGCGGCTCCTACAATGAGCAGTTCTTC. The full variable domain, in which reference TRBV5-1 and TRBJ2-1 provide the parts outside the CDR3, is KAGVTQTPRYLIKTRGQQVTLSCSPISGHRSVSWYQQTPGQGLQFLFEYFSETQRNKGNFPGRFSGRQFSNSRSEMNVSTLELGDSALYLCASSLARGSYNEQFFGPGTRLTVL.